Detailed here is one TCR beta chain. Its matching antigen is unknown. PCR used 60 Vbeta primers and 13 Jbeta primers. Here immunoSEQ multiplex PCR was the method, and the copy in TCRdb shows in-frame clones only, minus some. The sample holds some 120,000 clones; over 75% are singletons and the top ten take more than 10%. Germline V CDR1 and CDR2: SGHVS, FQNEAQ. The CDR3 is 16 residues long. V shed 6 bases and J 0 bases; nucleotides not matched to a gene: 7. The sample originates from a study of cytomegalovirus exposure and HLA in healthy donors. Study observations and caveats: While the bulk of TCR sequences proved rare, some public TCRs turned up in many donors. The authors enumerated some 160 TCR beta chains as linked to cytomegalovirus. The likely origin of a cluster of highly shared sequence variants was a sequencing artifact. It has been reported that TCR beta sequences accurately predicted the HLA-A and HLA-B alleles of most subjects.

The chain is built from TRBV7-8 and TRBJ2-7, with 11 bases lining up with TRBD2. This TCR came from a woman between 35 and 50 years old in good health and CMV-seropositive. The sample comprised PBMCs. The CDR3 nucleotides read TGTGCCAGCAGTCAACTAGCGGGAGTCGCCTCCTACGAGCAGTACTTC. Protein product: CASSQLAGVASYEQYF.